Each of the 22 T cell receptor beta chains below was sequenced from the same sample in a study of T cells in Graves' hyperthyroidism and ophthalmopathy. TCR beta CDR3 regions were amplified from RNA transcripts. The primer set for the first-round RT-PCR of the TCR CDR3 was HTBI. TCRdb ran MiXCR on the multiplex PCR reads and lists one entry per CDR3 protein. Seen here are under 350,000 distinct CDR3 sequences, approximately 15% observed once, and the top ten hold around 32%. Material: blood. The source is a woman aged 40 to 50 with Graves' ophthalmopathy.

This clonotype was detected many times. The chain recombines TRBV5-1 with TRBJ1-1; D is unresolved. Germline V gene lookup returns CDR1 SGHRS and CDR2 YFSETQ. V lost 1 base and J lost 3, with 13 bases in between. CDR3 length: 15 amino acids. CDR3 sequence (DNA): TGCGCCAGCAGCTTGCAACGGATAGGGCACACTGAAGCTTTCTTT. Translating it yields CASSLQRIGHTEAFF.

This clonotype was detected only a few times. The rearrangement links TRBV6-1 to TRBJ2-7, with 8 bases that match TRBD2. The CDR3 length is 14 residues. Germline CDR1 MNHNS, CDR2 SASEGT. Trimming removed 7 bases from V and 6 bases from J; junction bases left unmatched: 11. This chain's CDR3 is CASNTRGDFGEQYF. CDR3 in DNA: TGTGCCAGCAATACGCGGGGGGATTTCGGCGAGCAGTACTTC.

This clonotype has at least ten counts. The rearrangement joins TRBV5-6 to TRBJ2-7; 9 bases map to TRBD1. This CDR3 spans 17 amino acids. Germline values: CDR1 SGHDT, CDR2 YYEEEE. The ends lost 2 bases at V and 4 bases at J; junction bases unmatched: 13. CDR3 sequence: CASSFLSEGQGAYEQYF. The CDR3 DNA follows: TGTGCCAGCAGCTTTTTGTCCGAGGGACAGGGTGCGTACGAGCAGTACTTC.

This clonotype has only a few counts. The chain has TRBV7-9 and TRBJ2-3, with 14 bases aligning to TRBD2. This CDR3 comprises 18 residues. Germline V gene data show CDR1 as SEHNR and CDR2 as FQNEAQ (reference sequence). V lost 7 bases and J lost 7; bases outside the gene matches: 16. The CDR3 nucleotides read TGTGCCAGCAACTACGGACTAGCGGGGGGCTCCACTACATATACGCAGTATTTT. Its translation: CASNYGLAGGSTTYTQYF.

This clonotype was detected many times. CDR3 amino acids: CASSLRGTGTSTGELFF. The CDR3 nucleotides read TGTGCCAGCAGCTTAAGAGGTACCGGGACATCCACCGGGGAGCTGTTTTTT. The chain combines TRBV7-6 with TRBJ2-2, with D perhaps matching TRBD1 (6 bases). The CDR3 consists of 17 residues. Trimming removed 2 bases from V and 4 bases from J, with 17 bases in between. Looked up from germline, CDR1 is SGHVS and CDR2 is FNYEAQ.

As concerns this clonotype: The junction and the germline gene differ at one end; a read error may be behind it. The V and J genes are TRBV7-8 and TRBJ2-7; D may be TRBD1 or TRBD2 (5 bases each). The CDR3 runs 15 residues. Germline lookup yields CDR1 SGHVS and CDR2 FQNEAQ. CDR3 in amino acids: CPSRLSGTLGYEQYF. The CDR3 DNA reads TGTCCCAGCAGGCTATCCGGGACCCTGGGTTACGAGCAGTACTTC.

This clonotype has a handful of counts. The chain has TRBV19 and TRBJ1-1; D is possibly TRBD1 (6 bases). CDR3 length: 17 amino acids. Trimming removed 7 bases at V and 2 bases at J, with 23 bases between. Germline assignment: CDR1 LNHDA and CDR2 SQIVND (reference sequence). CDR3 sequence: CASNSDRLRTVNTEAFF. Here the CDR3 DNA reads TGTGCCAGTAATTCGGACAGACTTAGAACCGTAAACACTGAAGCTTTCTTT.

Points on this clonotype: A read error is possible here, since a much larger clone lies one base away. The chain has TRBV7-2 and TRBJ2-1; D uncertain. V was pared by 0 bases and J by 0 bases, with 6 bases between. Germline lookup yields CDR1 SGHTA and CDR2 FQGNSA. The CDR3 length is 15 residues. The CDR3 DNA reads TGTGCCAGCAGCTTAGCCAGGAGCTCCTACAATGAGCAGTTCTTC. Translated, it gives CASSLARSSYNEQFF.

This chain uses TRBV10-3 with TRBJ2-7, with unresolved D. The ends were cut back, 6 bases at V and 3 bases at J, with 18 bases in the middle. The CDR3 extends over 15 amino acids. CDR1 is ENHRY and CDR2 is SYGVKD in the germline V gene. Here the CDR3 DNA reads TGTGCCATCAGGGGTTATTCGGACGGAGACTACGAGCAGTACTTC. This translates into CAIRGYSDGDYEQYF.

This clonotype turned up a few times. This chain joins TRBV19 and TRBJ2-2; 9 bases match TRBD2. The CDR3 extends over 16 amino acids. The junction had 8 bases not matched to a gene; V was cut back by 3 bases and J by 6 bases. From germline, CDR1 is LNHDA and CDR2 SQIVND (reference sequence). In DNA, the CDR3 is TGTGCCAGTAGTATGTCAGCGGGAGGCCGGTCCGGGGAGCTGTTTTTT. Translation gives CASSMSAGGRSGELFF.

This clonotype has more than one count but fewer than ten. The chain's CDR3 is CASSLVPGLVQYF. CDR3 nucleotide sequence: TGTGCCAGCAGTTTAGTCCCGGGACTAGTGCAGTACTTC. The chain joins TRBV27 to TRBJ2-7; 8 positions agree with TRBD2. Germline V gene data show CDR1 as MNHEY and CDR2 as SMNVEV (reference sequence). This CDR3 comprises 13 residues. V lost 2 bases, J lost 9 bases, and 6 bases stayed unmatched.

This clonotype came up many times. The chain recombines TRBV6-1 with TRBJ1-1, with D unclear. Trimming took off 5 bases at V and 2 bases at J, with 9 bases between the two ends. Germline lookup yields CDR1 MNHNS and CDR2 SASEGT. The CDR3 length is 13 residues. The CDR3 DNA is TGTGCCAGCAGTTTTTTTTTAAACACTGAAGCTTTCTTT. It specifies CASSFFLNTEAFF.

Only a few counts were recorded for this clonotype. This sequence joins TRBV19 and TRBJ2-3, with D tentatively TRBD1 (7 bases). The V gene's germline CDR1 is LNHDA and CDR2 SQIVND (reference sequence). CDR3 length: 16 amino acids. The V end lost 7 bases, the J end lost 0 bases, and 17 bases lay between the germline ends. The CDR3 is CASKQGGLGSTDTQYF. The CDR3 DNA reads as TGTGCCAGTAAGCAGGGGGGATTGGGCAGCACAGATACGCAGTATTTT.

This clonotype appeared a few times. The rearrangement links TRBV28 to TRBJ2-5, with D possibly TRBD1 on 6 matching bases. This CDR3 is built from 15 residues. Trimming left V 8 bases short and J 2 bases short, with 18 bases between. CDR1 and CDR2 (germline): MDHEN, SYDVKM. The DNA of the CDR3 is TGTGCCAGCGGGCGATTACGGGACATTCAAGAGACCCAGTACTTC. It is translated as CASGRLRDIQETQYF.

This clonotype was detected many times. V usage is TRBV14 and J usage is TRBJ1-1; unclear D gene. The CDR3 runs to 17 residues. Germline V gene sequence: CDR1 SGHDN, CDR2 FVKESK. V shed 1 base and J shed 0 bases, with 15 bases lying between them. The CDR3: CASSQVPMGSMNTEAFF. The CDR3 DNA sequence: TGTGCCAGCAGCCAAGTTCCCATGGGGAGTATGAACACTGAAGCTTTCTTT.

This chain connects TRBV25-1 to TRBJ2-2, with 7 positions matching TRBD1. The germline gives CDR1 MGHDK, CDR2 SYGVNS. The ends lost 1 base at V and 2 bases at J; junction bases unmatched: 4. This CDR3 is 16 amino acids long. CDR3 DNA: TGTGCCAGCAGTGAATTAGTAGGGGGCAACACCGGGGAGCTGTTTTTT. Translating it yields CASSELVGGNTGELFF. Based on the CDR3 plus reference TRBV25-1 and TRBJ2-2, the full variable domain is EADIYQTPRYLVIGTGKKITLECSQTMGHDKMYWYQQDPGMELHLIHYSYGVNSTEKGDLSSESTVSRIRTEHFPLTLESARPSHTSQYLCASSELVGGNTGELFFGEGSRLTVL.

A few counts support this clonotype. CDR3 region: CSAPSQGSYEQYF. CDR3 coding DNA: TGCAGTGCTCCGTCGCAGGGGAGCTACGAGCAGTACTTC. The chain combines TRBV20-1 with TRBJ2-7, with D maybe TRBD1 (6 bases). The V gene's germline CDR1 is DFQATT and CDR2 SNEGSKA (reference sequence). Trimming cost V 5 bases and J 3 bases, with 14 bases left between them. CDR3 length: 13 residues.

This clonotype came up many times. This chain joins TRBV7-8 and TRBJ2-2; 10 nucleotides agree with TRBD1. CDR3 length: 16 residues. With V trimmed by 5 bases and J by 3 bases, 6 bases remained unmatched. Germline-derived CDR1 and CDR2 are SGHVS and FQNEAQ. For the CDR3, the DNA is TGTGCCAGCAGCATGGGGACAGGGGTGGACACCGGGGAGCTGTTTTTT. Protein: CASSMGTGVDTGELFF.

This sequence joins TRBV6-1 and TRBJ2-6; no firm D call. CDR1 is MNHNS and CDR2 is SASEGT in the germline V gene. The V end lost 6 bases, the J end lost 2 bases, and 5 bases lay between the germline ends. There are 13 residues in the CDR3. The CDR3 reads CASRLAGANVLTF. In nucleotides, the CDR3 is TGTGCCAGCAGGCTAGCTGGGGCCAACGTCCTGACTTTC.

This clonotype was observed many times. This chain joins TRBV6-1 and TRBJ1-5; 10 bases map to TRBD1. J lost 2 bases, V lost 6 bases, and 13 bases had no gene match. This CDR3 is 18 amino acids long. Germline assignment: CDR1 MNHNS and CDR2 SASEGT. This CDR3 is CASRSGTGAPGGNQPQHF. The CDR3, as DNA: TGTGCCAGCAGGTCCGGGACAGGGGCCCCCGGTGGCAATCAGCCCCAGCATTTT.

The table lists this clonotype with a count of one. A clone one base away is much larger, so this may be a read error. This sequence joins TRBV6-1 and TRBJ2-1; 13 nucleotides agree with TRBD2. V gave up 6 bases and J gave up 8 bases; unmatched junction bases: 1. Germline CDR1 MNHNS, CDR2 SASEGT. This CDR3 is 13 amino acids long. In nucleotides, the CDR3 is TGTGCCAGCAGGGGACTAGCGGGGTATGAGCAGTTCTTC. It codes for CASRGLAGYEQFF.

This clonotype was seen many times. The J gene is TRBJ2-2, the V gene TRBV12-3 or TRBV12-4; TRBD2 aligns across 13 bases. This CDR3 comprises 16 residues. J gave up 7 bases and V 6 bases, and 8 bases lay outside the gene matches. The CDR3 spells CASSRGLAGAGGELFF. The CDR3 DNA reads TGTGCCAGCAGCCGCGGACTAGCGGGGGCTGGCGGGGAGCTGTTTTTT.